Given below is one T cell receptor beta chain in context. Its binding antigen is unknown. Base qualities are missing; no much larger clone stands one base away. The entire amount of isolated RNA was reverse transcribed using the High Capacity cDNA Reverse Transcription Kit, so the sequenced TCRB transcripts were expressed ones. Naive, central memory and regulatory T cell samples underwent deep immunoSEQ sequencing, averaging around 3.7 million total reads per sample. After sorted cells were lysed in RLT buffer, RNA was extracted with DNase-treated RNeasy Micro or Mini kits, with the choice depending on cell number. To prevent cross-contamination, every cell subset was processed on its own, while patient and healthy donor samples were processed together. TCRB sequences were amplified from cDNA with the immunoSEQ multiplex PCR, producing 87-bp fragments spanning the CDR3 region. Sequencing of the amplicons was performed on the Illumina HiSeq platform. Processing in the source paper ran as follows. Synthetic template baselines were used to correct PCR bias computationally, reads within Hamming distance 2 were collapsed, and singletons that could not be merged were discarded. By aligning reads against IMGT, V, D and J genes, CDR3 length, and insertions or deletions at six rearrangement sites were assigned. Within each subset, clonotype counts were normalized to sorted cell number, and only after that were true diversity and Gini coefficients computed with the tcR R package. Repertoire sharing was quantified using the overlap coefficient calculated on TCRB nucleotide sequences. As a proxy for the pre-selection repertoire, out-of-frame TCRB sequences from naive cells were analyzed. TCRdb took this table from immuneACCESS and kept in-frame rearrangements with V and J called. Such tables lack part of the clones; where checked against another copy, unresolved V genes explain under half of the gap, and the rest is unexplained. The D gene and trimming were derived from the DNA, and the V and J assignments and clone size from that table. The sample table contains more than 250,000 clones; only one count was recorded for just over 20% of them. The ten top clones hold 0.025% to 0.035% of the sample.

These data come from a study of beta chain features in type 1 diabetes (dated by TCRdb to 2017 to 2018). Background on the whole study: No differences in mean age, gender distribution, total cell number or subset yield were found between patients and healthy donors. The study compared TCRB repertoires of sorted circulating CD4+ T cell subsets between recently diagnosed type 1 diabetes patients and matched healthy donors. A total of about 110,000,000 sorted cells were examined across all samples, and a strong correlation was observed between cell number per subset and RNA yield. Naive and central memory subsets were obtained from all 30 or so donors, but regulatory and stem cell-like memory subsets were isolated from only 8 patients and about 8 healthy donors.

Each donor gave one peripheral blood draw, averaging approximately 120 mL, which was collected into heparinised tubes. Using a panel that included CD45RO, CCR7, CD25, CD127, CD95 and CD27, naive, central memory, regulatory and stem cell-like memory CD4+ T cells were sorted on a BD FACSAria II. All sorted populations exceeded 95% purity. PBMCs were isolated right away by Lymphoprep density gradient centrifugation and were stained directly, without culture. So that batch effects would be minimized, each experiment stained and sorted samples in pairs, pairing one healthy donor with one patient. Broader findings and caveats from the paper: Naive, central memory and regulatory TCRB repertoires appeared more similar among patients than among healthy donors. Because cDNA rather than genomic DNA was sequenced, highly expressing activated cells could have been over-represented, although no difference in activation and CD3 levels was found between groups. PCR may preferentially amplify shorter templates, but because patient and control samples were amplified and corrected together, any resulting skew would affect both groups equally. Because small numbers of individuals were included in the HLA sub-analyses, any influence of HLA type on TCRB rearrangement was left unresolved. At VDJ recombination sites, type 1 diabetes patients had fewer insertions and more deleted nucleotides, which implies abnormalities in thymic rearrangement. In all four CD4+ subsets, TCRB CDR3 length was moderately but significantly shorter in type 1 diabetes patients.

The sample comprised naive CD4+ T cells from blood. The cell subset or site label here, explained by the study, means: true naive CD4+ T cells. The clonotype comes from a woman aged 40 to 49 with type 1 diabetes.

The CDR3 has the sequence CASRPSGAQETQYF. The DNA is as follows: TGTGCCAGCAGACCCTCAGGGGCGCAAGAGACCCAGTACTTC. The chain joins TRBV28 to TRBJ2-5; TRBD1 might be the D gene, on 6 matching bases. Reading from cysteine to phenylalanine, the CDR3 counts 14 amino acids. Only the CDR3 portion is preserved as DNA: 42 bases, with reading frame beginning at the first base. V is pared back by 6 bases and J by 2 bases, with 13 bases lying between the germline termini. Taken from the germline V gene, the CDR1 and CDR2 loops are MDHEN and SYDVKM.